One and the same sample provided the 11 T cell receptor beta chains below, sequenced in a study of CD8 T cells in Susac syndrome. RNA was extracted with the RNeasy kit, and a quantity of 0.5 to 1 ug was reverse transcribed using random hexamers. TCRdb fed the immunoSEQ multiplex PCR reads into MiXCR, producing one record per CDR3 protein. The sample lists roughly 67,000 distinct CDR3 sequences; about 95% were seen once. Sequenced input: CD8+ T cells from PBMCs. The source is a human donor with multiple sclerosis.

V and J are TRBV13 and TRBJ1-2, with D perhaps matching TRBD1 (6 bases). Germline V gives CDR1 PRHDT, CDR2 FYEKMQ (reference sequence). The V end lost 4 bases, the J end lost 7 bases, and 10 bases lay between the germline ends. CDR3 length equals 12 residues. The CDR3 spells CASSSDRSGYTF. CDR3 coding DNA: TGTGCCAGCAGCTCCGACAGGTCTGGCTACACCTTC.

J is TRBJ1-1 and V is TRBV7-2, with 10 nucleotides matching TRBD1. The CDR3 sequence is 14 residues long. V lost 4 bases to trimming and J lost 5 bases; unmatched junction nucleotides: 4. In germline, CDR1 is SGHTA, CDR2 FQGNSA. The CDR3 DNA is TGTGCCAGCAGCTACGACAGGGGGCGGACTGAAGCTTTCTTT. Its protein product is CASSYDRGRTEAFF.

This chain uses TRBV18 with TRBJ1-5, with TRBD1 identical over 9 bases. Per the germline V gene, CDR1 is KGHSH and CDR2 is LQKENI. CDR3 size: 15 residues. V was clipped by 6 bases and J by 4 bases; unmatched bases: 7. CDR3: CASSSQGARNQPQHF. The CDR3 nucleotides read TGTGCCAGCTCGTCACAGGGGGCGAGGAATCAGCCCCAGCATTTT.

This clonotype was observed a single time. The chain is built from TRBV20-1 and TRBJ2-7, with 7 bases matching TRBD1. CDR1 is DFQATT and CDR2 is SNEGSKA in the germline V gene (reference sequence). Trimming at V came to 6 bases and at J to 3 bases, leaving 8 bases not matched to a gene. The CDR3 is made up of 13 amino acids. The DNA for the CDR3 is TGCAGTGCCAGGGGGACGGATAACTACGAGCAGTACTTC. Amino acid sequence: CSARGTDNYEQYF.

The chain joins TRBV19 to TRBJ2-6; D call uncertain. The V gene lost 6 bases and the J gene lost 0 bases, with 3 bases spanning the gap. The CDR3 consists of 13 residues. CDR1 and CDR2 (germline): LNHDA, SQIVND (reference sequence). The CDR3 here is CASSRSGANVLTF. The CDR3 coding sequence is TGTGCCAGTAGCCGCTCTGGGGCCAACGTCCTGACTTTC.

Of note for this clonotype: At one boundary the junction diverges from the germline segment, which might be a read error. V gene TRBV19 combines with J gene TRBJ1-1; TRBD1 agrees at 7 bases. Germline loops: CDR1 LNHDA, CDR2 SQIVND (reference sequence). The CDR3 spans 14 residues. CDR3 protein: CASGYRGGNTEVFF. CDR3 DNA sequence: TGTGCCAGTGGATACAGGGGCGGGAACACTGAAGTTTTCTTT.

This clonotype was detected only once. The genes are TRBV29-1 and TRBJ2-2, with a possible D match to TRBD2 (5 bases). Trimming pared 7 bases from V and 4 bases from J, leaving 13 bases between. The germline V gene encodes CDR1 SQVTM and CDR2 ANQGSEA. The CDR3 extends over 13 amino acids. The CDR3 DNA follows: TGCAGCGGCTCCGACGGGGTCACCGGGGAGCTGTTTTTT. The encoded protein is CSGSDGVTGELFF.

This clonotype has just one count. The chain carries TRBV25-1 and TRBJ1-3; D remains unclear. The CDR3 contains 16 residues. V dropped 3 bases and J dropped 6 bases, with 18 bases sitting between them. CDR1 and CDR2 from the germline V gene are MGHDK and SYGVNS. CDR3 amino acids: CASSDPTSMRENTIYF. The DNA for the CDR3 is TGTGCCAGCAGTGATCCGACCTCCATGCGGGAAAACACCATATATTTT.

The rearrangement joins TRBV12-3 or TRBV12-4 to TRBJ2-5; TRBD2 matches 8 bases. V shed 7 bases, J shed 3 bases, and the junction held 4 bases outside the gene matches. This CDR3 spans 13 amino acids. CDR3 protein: CASTQLAEETQYF. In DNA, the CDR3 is TGTGCCAGCACCCAACTAGCGGAAGAGACCCAGTACTTC.

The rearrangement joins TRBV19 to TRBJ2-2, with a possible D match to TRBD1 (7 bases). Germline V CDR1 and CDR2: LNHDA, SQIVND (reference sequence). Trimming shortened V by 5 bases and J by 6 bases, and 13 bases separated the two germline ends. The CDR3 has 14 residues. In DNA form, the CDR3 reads TGTGCCAGTAGTTACGACAGGGAGGCCGGGGAGCTGTTTTTT. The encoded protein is CASSYDREAGELFF.

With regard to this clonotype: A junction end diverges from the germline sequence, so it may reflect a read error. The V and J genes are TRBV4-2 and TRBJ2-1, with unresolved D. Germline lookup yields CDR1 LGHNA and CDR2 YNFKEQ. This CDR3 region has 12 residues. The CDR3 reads CGSVSSYNEQFF. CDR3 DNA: TGTGGCAGCGTCAGCTCCTACAATGAGCAGTTCTTC.